The clone carrying this T cell receptor beta chain has just one count. Its antigen is not known. The repertoire came from unfractionated whole blood and reflected all unsorted peripheral T cells. Approximately 510 ng RNA was reverse transcribed with alpha and beta constant-region primers. Alpha and beta chain libraries were made separately by chain-specific third strand synthesis with multiplexing indices. From the 5' RACE reads, TCRdb called clonotypes with MiXCR, one entry per CDR3 protein. The repertoire holds approximately 9,400 distinct CDR3 sequences, with around 8% as singletons. This specimen belongs to a study of HIV-infected patients and healthy controls. Broader study findings: HIV-infected patients and controls differed significantly in mean usage of eight alpha and eight beta V genes. Healthy control repertoires had roughly threefold more distinct CDR3s than untreated HIV+ repertoires, and higher Shannon diversity. HIV-infected repertoires had significantly higher mean Gini indices than controls, possibly reflecting oligoclonality.

The material sequenced was blood. This TCR was sampled from an adult in good health.

CDR3: CASSFTTGPMRHNEQFF. The CDR3 DNA reads TGTGCCAGCAGCTTTACAACAGGGCCGATGCGACACAATGAGCAGTTCTTC. This sequence joins TRBV7-9 and TRBJ2-1, with a weak D call TRBD1 (6 bases). Germline CDR1 reads SEHNR; CDR2 reads FQNEAQ (reference sequence). The ends were cut back, 3 bases at V and 5 bases at J, with 20 bases in the middle. The CDR3 is 17 residues long.